This is a list of T cell receptor beta chains from one sample in a study of blood T cell repertoires in COVID-19. Only in-frame clones appear in the TCRdb table, and some are missing; sequencing was by immunoSEQ multiplex PCR. There are roughly 200,000 clones in the sample; around 85% occur only once, and around an eighth lies in the top ten. Material: peripheral blood. Receptors originate from a man aged 50 to 59 who had recovered from COVID-19. Each CDR3 is given with its conserved first and last residue. D genes are given only for firm matches. Some rows mark clone size as missing; the rest say once, few, many or name a class of expanded clone.

size	J	D	V	DNA	CDR3
NA	TRBJ2-1	NA	TRBV20-1	TGCAGTGCTAGAGATTCAGGGGTGCAGTTCTTC	CSARDSGVQFF
NA	TRBJ2-1	NA	TRBV4-2	TGTGCCAGCAGCCAAGACTTAAGCGGTCGTGAGCAGTTCTTC	CASSQDLSGREQFF
NA	TRBJ1-1	NA	TRBV19	TGTGCCAGTAGTATAGCGGGAGGGGGAGGTGAAGCTTTCTTT	CASSIAGGGGEAFF
NA	TRBJ2-7	NA	TRBV4-2	TGTGCCAGCAGCCAAGACAGAAACTCCTACGAGCAGTACTTC	CASSQDRNSYEQYF
NA	TRBJ1-2	NA	TRBV29-1	TGCAGCGTGGTGGCGGCAGTATCTGGCTACACCTTC	CSVVAAVSGYTF
NA	TRBJ2-7	NA	TRBV19	TGTGCCAGTAGTTCCGGACTTGACGAGCAGTACTTC	CASSSGLDEQYF
NA	TRBJ1-1	NA	TRBV14	TGTGCCAGCAGCCAAGATGGGGGCGCGAATTTAAACACTGAAGCTTTCTTT	CASSQDGGANLNTEAFF
NA	TRBJ2-5	TRBD1	TRBV25-1	TGTGCCAGCAGTGAGGGACAGGGATTGTTGGAGACCCAGTACTTC	CASSEGQGLLETQYF
few	TRBJ2-1	NA	TRBV10-1	TGCGCCAGCAGTGAGTTCCTTATTGATGAGCAGTTCTTC	CASSEFLIDEQFF
NA	TRBJ2-5	NA	TRBV19	TGTGCCAGTAGTACAGGGTCCCAAGAGACCCAGTACTTC	CASSTGSQETQYF
NA	TRBJ1-1	NA	TRBV5-1	TGCGCCAGCAGCATACGGGCCACAGGGTTAGCGAGGACCACGAGCACTGAAGCTTTCTTT	CASSIRATGLARTTSTEAFF
NA	TRBJ2-3	NA	TRBV7-9	TGTGCCAGCAGCGGGCTGAGGGCAGATACGCAGTATTTT	CASSGLRADTQYF
NA	TRBJ2-3	NA	TRBV5-1	TGCGCCAGCAGCTTGGTTTTCCCCCAGGGCTTCACAGATACGCAGTATTTT	CASSLVFPQGFTDTQYF
once	TRBJ1-1	NA	TRBV18	TGTGCCAGCTCACCGTCCGCAGGGGAGACTGAAGCTTTCTTT	CASSPSAGETEAFF
NA	TRBJ2-1	TRBD2	TRBV5-8	TGTGCCAGCAGCACTAGCGGGGGGATCCGCACCTACAATGAGCAGTTCTTC	CASSTSGGIRTYNEQFF
NA	TRBJ1-2	TRBD1	TRBV5-6	TGTGCCAGCAGATACACCGGGACAGGGGATGGCTACACCTTC	CASRYTGTGDGYTF
NA	TRBJ2-7	TRBD1	TRBV2	TGTGCCAGCAGTGGACAGGGATACTACGAGCAGTACTTC	CASSGQGYYEQYF
NA	TRBJ2-1	TRBD2	TRBV2	TGTGCCAGCAGTGAAGCGCGCGGGGGGCACGGGCAGTTCTTC	CASSEARGGHGQFF
once	TRBJ1-1	NA	TRBV5-6	TGTGCCAGCAGCTTGGGGGTTTGGGGCTCTTTCTTT	CASSLGVWGSFF
few	TRBJ1-5	NA	TRBV6-6	TGTGCCAGCAGTCCCCGTGGAGGGCAAGGCGGCAATCAGCCCCAGCATTTT	CASSPRGGQGGNQPQHF
NA	TRBJ2-2	TRBD1	TRBV6-5	TGTGCCGGGGGACAGGGGAACACCGGGGAGCTGTTTTTT	CAGGQGNTGELFF
NA	TRBJ1-3	NA	TRBV15	TGTGCCACCAGCAATCGCAGATCTGGAAACACCATATATTTT	CATSNRRSGNTIYF
many	TRBJ2-6	NA	TRBV28	TGTGCCAGCAGTCTGAGGTGGTCTGGGGCCAACGTCCTGACTTTC	CASSLRWSGANVLTF
NA	TRBJ2-7	TRBD2	TRBV29-1	TGCAGCGGAGCAAAAGCGGGAGGTATGGGGGAGCAGTACTTC	CSGAKAGGMGEQYF
NA	TRBJ2-3	NA	TRBV30	TGTGCCTGGGACGGACTGTCTTCTTCGGCGCGGACTAGCACAGATACGCAGTATTTT	CAWDGLSSSARTSTDTQYF
NA	TRBJ2-5	TRBD1	TRBV30	TGTGCCTGGAGTATGACAGGGGGAGAGACCCAGTACTTC	CAWSMTGGETQYF
NA	TRBJ2-1	NA	TRBV29-1	TGCAGCGTTGAAGATGGTAGAGATGAGCAGTTCTTC	CSVEDGRDEQFF
NA	TRBJ2-7	TRBD2	TRBV6-5	TGTGCCAGCATAAGGGTAGCGGGACCCTACGAGCAGTACTTC	CASIRVAGPYEQYF
NA	TRBJ2-3	NA	TRBV19	TGTGCCAGTAGTGAGGGAACAGATACGCAGTATTTT	CASSEGTDTQYF
NA	TRBJ2-1	TRBD2	TRBV30	TGTGCCTGTCCTACTAGCGGGAGTTTCTATGAGCAGTTCTTC	CACPTSGSFYEQFF
NA	TRBJ2-7	TRBD2	TRBV9	TGTGCCAGCAGCGCCCGGGGCAGCGGGAGCGCCTACGAGCAGTACTTC	CASSARGSGSAYEQYF
NA	TRBJ1-2	TRBD1	TRBV2	TGTGCCAGCAGTTGGGACAGGGCGGGCTATGGCTACACCTTC	CASSWDRAGYGYTF
NA	TRBJ2-1	NA	TRBV15	TGTGCCACCAGCAGAGACAGGAACAATGAGCAGTTCTTC	CATSRDRNNEQFF
NA	TRBJ2-1	NA	TRBV27	TGTGCCAGCAGTTTATCGGGAGGTGATGAGCAGTTCTTC	CASSLSGGDEQFF
NA	TRBJ1-1	TRBD1	TRBV12-3/TRBV12-4	TGTGCCAGCAGTATTACAGGGGGCGGGGCTTTCTTT	CASSITGGGAFF
few	TRBJ1-5	NA	TRBV18	TGTGCCAGCTCACCGGGCATACAGAGCAATCAGCCCCAGCATTTT	CASSPGIQSNQPQHF
NA	TRBJ2-3	TRBD2	TRBV10-1	TGCGCCAGCAGTGAGGGCGGGAGTGCGAGTACAGATACGCAGTATTTT	CASSEGGSASTDTQYF
many	TRBJ2-3	TRBD2	TRBV10-3	TGTGCCATCAGTGAGACTAGCGGGCGAGATACGCAGTATTTT	CAISETSGRDTQYF
NA	TRBJ1-2	NA	TRBV5-1	TGCGCCAGCAGCCCTGACAGTTTATCTGGCTACACCTTC	CASSPDSLSGYTF
NA	TRBJ1-2	TRBD1	TRBV30	TGTGCCTGGAATTCCCCGGACAGGGGTTATAACTATGGCTACACCTTC	CAWNSPDRGYNYGYTF
few	TRBJ2-3	TRBD1	TRBV27	TGTGCCAGCAGTTTGTGGACAGGGCTGCGGACAGATACGCAGTATTTT	CASSLWTGLRTDTQYF
NA	TRBJ2-7	NA	TRBV28	TGTGCCAGCAGGCACCGGGACATCTCCTACGAGCAGTACTTC	CASRHRDISYEQYF
once	TRBJ2-5	TRBD2	TRBV30	TGTGCCTGGAACTCAGCGGGACGTGCGTCGGGGACCCAGTACTTC	CAWNSAGRASGTQYF
NA	TRBJ2-1	TRBD2	TRBV9	TGTGCCAGCAGCGTAGTTGGCGGGGGAACCTACAATGAGCAGTTCTTC	CASSVVGGGTYNEQFF
NA	TRBJ2-7	TRBD2	TRBV6-5	TGTGCCAGCATAGGGGCGGGACTAGCGGCCTACGAGCAGTACTTC	CASIGAGLAAYEQYF
NA	TRBJ1-6	NA	TRBV11-2	TGTGCCAGCAGCTTAGGGGGGCAGCAACCTAATTCACCCCTCCACTTT	CASSLGGQQPNSPLHF
few	TRBJ2-7	TRBD2	TRBV7-2	TGTGCCAGCAGCGCCACTAGCGGACCTTTCCGAGAGCAGTACTTC	CASSATSGPFREQYF